This T cell receptor beta chain was retrieved from a study of identical twins. Study-level findings and limits: Fewer insertions were carried by abundant cord blood beta clonotypes, but none was seen in memory repertoires. Conclusions leaned on cross-sectional statistical analysis and did not track the same donors over time. Twins showed weaker excess sharing in their beta out-of-frame sequences.

After template switching added a universal primer site, the resulting cDNA carried unique molecular identifiers. A single record per CDR3 protein comes from TCRdb applying MiXCR to the 5' RACE reads. The sample gives about 530,000 distinct CDR3 sequences, approximately 14% of which show up once; roughly 0.4% is in the top ten. The germline CDR1 and CDR2 sequences are SGHDT and YYEEEE. CDR3 size: 14 residues. The J segment lost 1 base and the V segment lost 5 bases, leaving 4 bases of the junction unmatched. To note about this clonotype: Antigen unknown.

This sample was shared with a second study, whose subject was yellow fever vaccine responses in identical twins.

This chain joins TRBV5-6 and TRBJ2-3, with TRBD2 matching over 7 bases. This TCR derives from a woman aged 18-29 years in good health. Sequenced: CD4+ T cells sorted from blood. The CDR3 region is CASRKRDRTDTQYF. The CDR3 nucleotides read TGTGCCAGCAGGAAGCGGGACCGCACAGATACGCAGTATTTT.